Presented here are 2 T cell receptor beta chains from one specimen sequenced in a study of OX40 agonist ivuxolimab in advanced cancers. Clones were read by immunoSEQ multiplex PCR, and TCRdb kept only the in-frame ones, dropping some. The sample shows over 70,000 clones, 70% to 90% of them seen only once. The sample in question was CD4+ or CD8+ T cells sorted from blood, obtained in a trial of the OX40 agonist ivuxolimab. These receptors were collected from an adult with an advanced solid tumor such as melanoma, head and neck, liver or kidney cancer.

With respect to this clone: The sample holds other DNA sequences that translate to the same CDR3. The chain joins TRBV4-1 to TRBJ2-1; D possibly corresponds to TRBD2 (6 bases). The germline CDR1 and CDR2 sequences are MGHRA and YSYEKL. The CDR3 extends over 16 amino acids. Between the trimmed V and J ends, which lost 3 bases and 4 bases, there was a span of 16 bases. In nucleotides, the CDR3 is TGCGCCAGCAGCCACCCAGGGAGGACCTATTACAATGAGCAGTTCTTC. Amino acid sequence: CASSHPGRTYYNEQFF.

CDR3 protein: CASSPTGLNSPLHF. CDR3 DNA: TGTGCCAGCAGCCCTACAGGGCTCAATTCACCCCTCCACTTT. This chain connects TRBV7-3 to TRBJ1-6, with D maybe TRBD1 (6 bases). The V end lost 5 bases, the J end lost 7 bases, and 12 bases lay between the germline ends. CDR1 is SGHTA, CDR2 FQGTGA, per germline. The CDR3 has 14 amino acids.